This T cell receptor beta chain originates from a study of human T cells and chemical hapten exposure. The CDR3 spans 13 residues. Deletions cut 0 bases from V and 2 bases from J, with 4 bases between. Documented time point: patch test 3, about 24 weeks after DPC sensitization. The treatment denotes: therapeutic diphenylcyclopropenone sensitization with weekly scalp DPC. TCRdb reprocessed the RACE reads with MiXCR, giving one entry per CDR3 protein. The sample has approximately 90,000 distinct CDR3 sequences, roughly a quarter seen once; the top ten hold about a tenth. The J gene is TRBJ1-2, the V gene TRBV12-3 or TRBV12-4; no firm D call. Here the sequenced sample was whole blood, taken in connection with sensitization to the hapten diphenylcyclopropenone (DPC). This TCR was recovered from a man in his forties with alopecia areata. Some clones in this sample may be carry-over from other donors' samples. The CDR3 coding sequence is TGTGCCAGCAGTTTAGCGTCCAACTATGGCTACACCTTC. Its protein is CASSLASNYGYTF.